This T cell receptor (beta chain) was recovered during a study of T cells in Graves' hyperthyroidism and ophthalmopathy. RNA transcripts gave rise to amplified TCR beta CDR3 regions. The primer set for the first-round RT-PCR of the TCR CDR3 was HTBI. Using its own MiXCR run on the multiplex PCR reads, TCRdb lists one record per CDR3 protein. The data show about 250,000 distinct CDR3 sequences, 13% to 15% seen once. CDR3 length: 16 residues. Germline trimming cut 2 bases from V and 0 bases from J; bases unmatched to any gene: 2. Looked up from germline, CDR1 is SGDLS and CDR2 is YYNGEE. This TCR was sampled from a woman aged 50 to 60 with Graves' hyperthyroidism that later progressed to Graves' ophthalmopathy. Source material: blood. The chain links TRBV9 to TRBJ2-3; 11 bases fit TRBD2. As DNA, the CDR3 is TGTGCCAGCAGCGTCTCTAGCGGGAGGAGCACAGATACGCAGTATTTT. Amino acid sequence: CASSVSSGRSTDTQYF.